The 32 T cell receptor beta chains reported below all come from one sample, sequenced in a study of long-term antiretroviral therapy in people with HIV. Survey-level resolution applied to immunoSEQ assay v3.0. The table came from immunoSEQ multiplex PCR; TCRdb's copy has only in-frame clones and leaves some out. The profile covers tens of thousands of clones, with roughly 90% appearing a single time and around 3.9% taken by the ten largest. Sequencing used unsorted PBMCs, obtained just before starting antiretroviral therapy. The receptors come from a young woman with HIV.

The chain uses TRBV7-9 and TRBJ2-3; D ambiguous. V was trimmed by 1 base and J by 2 bases, leaving 10 bases between them. CDR3 length: 15 amino acids. Germline CDR1 SEHNR, CDR2 FQNEAQ (reference sequence). CDR3 DNA sequence: TGTGCCAGCAGCTTAGAGGTCGCCTACACAGATACGCAGTATTTT. This encodes CASSLEVAYTDTQYF.

The chain recombines TRBV19 with TRBJ2-5; tentatively, D is TRBD2 (5 bases). From germline, CDR1 is LNHDA and CDR2 SQIVND (reference sequence). The CDR3 has 15 amino acids. Trimming pared 5 bases from V and 3 bases from J, leaving 16 bases between. CDR3: CASSPEAVGKETQYF. The CDR3 nucleotides are TGTGCCAGTAGTCCCGAAGCGGTTGGGAAAGAGACCCAGTACTTC.

The chain couples TRBV5-4 to TRBJ1-2, with TRBD1 matching 8 bases. Germline trimming cut 0 bases from V and 4 bases from J; bases unmatched to any gene: 2. The CDR3 loop spans 14 amino acids. Germline V gene sequence: CDR1 SGHNT, CDR2 YYREEE (reference sequence). CDR3 region: CASSLGQGFYGYTF. The CDR3 nucleotides read TGTGCCAGCAGCTTGGGACAGGGGTTCTATGGCTACACCTTC.

This rearrangement joins TRBV6-1 to TRBJ1-5; TRBD1 is a possible D gene (5 bases). The CDR3 has 15 residues. Germline CDR1 MNHNS, CDR2 SASEGT. V dropped 2 bases and J dropped 7 bases, with 15 bases sitting between them. CDR3 nucleotides: TGTGCCAGCAGTGAAAGGGGCAGGGTAAACCAGCCCCAGCATTTT. It is translated as CASSERGRVNQPQHF.

This chain connects TRBV10-1 to TRBJ2-2; D not certain. Per the germline V gene, CDR1 is WNHNN and CDR2 is SYGVQD (reference sequence). The CDR3 covers 12 residues. The V end was cut by 7 bases, the J end by 4 bases, with 7 bases between. The CDR3, as DNA: TGCGCCAGCACCACTGGCACCGGGGAGCTGTTTTTT. Translating it yields CASTTGTGELFF.

The genes are TRBV28 and TRBJ2-5; D is uncertain. The J call is uncertain, as TRBJ2-7 better fits the DNA end. CDR1 and CDR2 (germline): MDHEN, SYDVKM. The CDR3 contains 12 residues. The CDR3 bases are TGTGCCGCCTCACCTAACTCCTACGAGCAGTACTTC. It yields the protein CAASPNSYEQYF.

This chain links TRBV27 with TRBJ1-1; possibly TRBD1 for D (5 bases). V was pared by 7 bases and J by 4 bases, with 13 bases between. CDR1 and CDR2 from the germline V gene are MNHEY and SMNVEV (reference sequence). The CDR3 runs to 13 residues. The CDR3 is CASMGGRVTEAFF. In DNA, the CDR3 is TGTGCCAGCATGGGGGGAAGAGTCACTGAAGCTTTCTTT.

J is TRBJ1-1 and V is TRBV5-1, with TRBD1 identical over 8 bases. This CDR3 region has 14 residues. The V segment lost 0 bases and the J segment 11 bases; nucleotides outside the gene matches: 9. Germline values: CDR1 SGHRS, CDR2 YFSETQ. CDR3 in amino acids: CASSLGTGKAVAFF. The CDR3 coding sequence is TGCGCCAGCAGCTTGGGGACAGGGAAAGCCGTTGCTTTCTTT. Combining the CDR3 with reference TRBV5-1 and TRBJ1-1 gives the whole variable domain KAGVTQTPRYLIKTRGQQVTLSCSPISGHRSVSWYQQTPGQGLQFLFEYFSETQRNKGNFPGRFSGRQFSNSRSEMNVSTLELGDSALYLCASSLGTGKAVAFFGQGTRLTVV.

The gene calls are TRBV9 and TRBJ2-7, with D perhaps matching TRBD2 (6 bases). This CDR3 comprises 15 residues. V lost 0 bases, J lost 2 bases, and 12 bases lay in between. Germline V gene lookup returns CDR1 SGDLS and CDR2 YYNGEE. The CDR3 reads CASSVGEALTYEQYF. The CDR3 DNA reads TGTGCCAGCAGCGTAGGGGAGGCCCTAACCTACGAGCAGTACTTC.

The rearrangement links TRBV27 to TRBJ2-7; no reliable D call. With 2 bases removed from V and 0 bases from J, the gap between germline ends came to 8 bases. Germline-derived CDR1 and CDR2 are MNHEY and SMNVEV (reference sequence). The CDR3 length is 14 residues. This chain's CDR3 is CASSLGSYSYEQYF. CDR3 bases: TGTGCCAGCAGTTTAGGTTCCTACTCCTACGAGCAGTACTTC.

The gene calls are TRBV19 and TRBJ2-2; 11 bases agree with TRBD2. The CDR3 runs to 18 residues. Per the germline V gene, CDR1 is LNHDA and CDR2 is SQIVND (reference sequence). V lost 3 bases and J lost 0; bases outside the gene matches: 6. The CDR3 nucleotides are TGTGCCAGTAGTATGAGGGGACTAGCGGCCTCGAACACCGGGGAGCTGTTTTTT. Protein: CASSMRGLAASNTGELFF.

This clone was observed a single time. V gene TRBV9 combines with J gene TRBJ2-7; unclear D gene. CDR1 and CDR2 (germline): SGDLS, YYNGEE. The CDR3 is made up of 13 amino acids. V dropped 0 bases and J dropped 3 bases, with 7 bases sitting between them. The CDR3 DNA sequence: TGTGCCAGCAGCGTAGATTCCCTCTACGAGCAGTACTTC. Translation gives CASSVDSLYEQYF.

The chain employs TRBV9 and TRBJ2-6; D is uncertain. Germline-derived CDR1 and CDR2 are SGDLS and YYNGEE. This CDR3 has 13 amino acids. The V end was cut by 2 bases, the J end by 1 base, with 1 base between. The CDR3 spells CASSVSGANVLTF. The CDR3 DNA is TGTGCCAGCAGCGTTTCTGGGGCCAACGTCCTGACTTTC.

The chain couples TRBV4-3 to TRBJ2-7; 9 bases are a match to TRBD1. There are 15 residues in the CDR3. Trimming took 2 bases from V and 5 from J; bases not matched to a gene: 7. Per the germline V gene, CDR1 is LGHNA and CDR2 is YSLEER. The CDR3 coding sequence is TGCGCCAGCAGCCAACTACAGGGGGCGCGGAACGAGCAGTACTTC. This encodes CASSQLQGARNEQYF.

This chain connects TRBV9 to TRBJ2-1, with 9 bases that match TRBD2. The CDR3 has 16 residues. Germline-derived CDR1 and CDR2 are SGDLS and YYNGEE. The V and J ends lost 0 bases and 7 bases, in that order; junction bases with no gene match: 8. CDR3 sequence: CASSVGSAGGPNEQFF. CDR3 DNA sequence: TGTGCCAGCAGCGTAGGGTCGGCGGGAGGGCCAAATGAGCAGTTCTTC. Filled out from reference TRBV9 and TRBJ2-1, the complete variable domain reads DSGVTQTPKHLITATGQRVTLRCSPRSGDLSVYWYQQSLDQGLQFLIQYYNGEERAKGNILERFSAQQFPDLHSELNLSSLELGDSALYFCASSVGSAGGPNEQFFGPGTRLTVL.

The V call is TRBV19, the J call TRBJ2-7; D remains ambiguous. Between the trimmed V and J ends, which lost 3 bases and 1 base, there was a span of 7 bases. The germline V gene has CDR1 LNHDA and CDR2 SQIVND (reference sequence). CDR3 length: 13 residues. The CDR3 region is CASSITRSYEQYF. CDR3 bases: TGTGCCAGTAGTATTACACGGTCCTACGAGCAGTACTTC. Looking up the rest from reference TRBV19 and TRBJ2-7 gives the full variable domain: DGGITQSPKYLFRKEGQNVTLSCEQNLNHDAMYWYRQDPGQGLRLIYYSQIVNDFQKGDIAEGYSVSREKKESFPLTVTSAQKNPTAFYLCASSITRSYEQYFGPGTRLTVT.

The chain joins TRBV11-3 to TRBJ2-1; a possible D gene is TRBD1 (6 bases). Trimming shortened V by 4 bases and J by 5 bases, and 12 bases separated the two germline ends. Germline CDR1 SGHNT, CDR2 YENEEA. The CDR3 runs 14 residues. In nucleotides, the CDR3 is TGTGCCAGCAGCTCAGGGGCGGCCCACAATGAGCAGTTCTTC. Translating gives CASSSGAAHNEQFF.

The V and J genes are TRBV7-6 and TRBJ2-1; 11 bases line up with TRBD1. The J segment lost 4 bases and the V segment lost 0 bases, leaving 5 bases of the junction unmatched. From germline, CDR1 is SGHVS and CDR2 FNYEAQ. The CDR3 runs 17 residues. As DNA, the CDR3 is TGTGCCAGCAGCTTAGCATCTCGGGACAGGGGGTACAATGAGCAGTTCTTC. It specifies CASSLASRDRGYNEQFF.

The V gene is TRBV19, the J gene TRBJ1-3, with D maybe TRBD1 (6 bases). This CDR3 is 14 amino acids long. The germline V gene encodes CDR1 LNHDA and CDR2 SQIVND (reference sequence). V shed 3 bases and J shed 4 bases, with 10 bases lying between them. In nucleotides, the CDR3 is TGTGCCAGTAGTATCGACAGGCCCGGAAACACCATATATTTT. It is translated as CASSIDRPGNTIYF.

The chain is built from TRBV7-2 and TRBJ2-7; TRBD1 agrees at 8 bases. CDR3 size: 13 residues. Germline values: CDR1 SGHTA, CDR2 FQGNSA. V shed 10 bases and J 6 bases; nucleotides not matched to a gene: 11. The DNA of the CDR3 is TGTGCCACTAGGACAGGGCTTATGGGCGAGCAGTACTTC. The encoded protein is CATRTGLMGEQYF. Full variable domain (remainder filled in from reference TRBV7-2 and TRBJ2-7): GAGVSQSPSNKVTEKGKDVELRCDPISGHTALYWYRQSLGQGLEFLIYFQGNSAPDKSGLPSDRFSAERTGGSVSTLTIQRTQQEDSAVYLCATRTGLMGEQYFGPGTRLTVT.

This chain links TRBV27 with TRBJ2-7, with 7 nucleotides matching TRBD1. Germline-derived CDR1 and CDR2 are MNHEY and SMNVEV (reference sequence). Unmatched junction bases numbered 4, after V lost 1 base and J lost 4 bases. The CDR3 runs 14 residues. The CDR3, as DNA: TGTGCCAGCAGTTTATGGGACAGACGTTACGAGCAGTACTTC. It specifies CASSLWDRRYEQYF.

The CDR3 bases are TGTGCCAGCAGTTCGGGGTACGAGCAGTACTTC. It encodes CASSSGYEQYF. V usage is TRBV27 and J usage is TRBJ2-7; TRBD2 might be the D (5 bases). The germline CDR1 and CDR2 sequences are MNHEY and SMNVEV (reference sequence). This CDR3 has 11 residues. Trimming shortened V by 4 bases and J by 4 bases, and 5 bases separated the two germline ends.

The chain is built from TRBV15 and TRBJ2-7; 7 positions match TRBD1. V shed 3 bases, J shed 4 bases, and the junction held 3 bases outside the gene matches. The CDR3 sequence is 13 residues long. Germline V CDR1 and CDR2: LNHNV, YYDKDF (reference sequence). CDR3 sequence (DNA): TGTGCCACCAGCAGTGGACAGGAGTACGAGCAGTACTTC. Translating it yields CATSSGQEYEQYF. The full variable domain, in which reference TRBV15 and TRBJ2-7 provide the parts outside the CDR3, is DAMVIQNPRYQVTQFGKPVTLSCSQTLNHNVMYWYQQKSSQAPKLLFHYYDKDFNNEADTPDNFQSRRPNTSFCFLDIRSPGLGDTAMYLCATSSGQEYEQYFGPGTRLTVT.

The chain joins TRBV4-1 to TRBJ1-5; D possibly corresponds to TRBD1 (6 bases). Trimming pared 0 bases from V and 1 base from J, leaving 7 bases between. CDR3 length: 15 amino acids. Germline-derived CDR1 and CDR2 are MGHRA and YSYEKL. The CDR3 is CASSQEGGSNQPQHF. In DNA form, the CDR3 reads TGCGCCAGCAGCCAAGAAGGGGGGAGCAATCAGCCCCAGCATTTT.

The chain links TRBV7-6 to TRBJ2-2; 7 bases line up with TRBD2. Per the germline V gene, CDR1 is SGHVS and CDR2 is FNYEAQ. V lost 5 bases to trimming and J lost 7 bases; unmatched junction nucleotides: 7. This CDR3 contains 14 residues. CDR3 amino acids: CASSPRSGGGELFF. CDR3 sequence (DNA): TGTGCCAGCAGCCCAAGGTCGGGAGGCGGGGAGCTGTTTTTT.

V and J are TRBV4-2 and TRBJ2-3; 12 bases fit TRBD2. Germline CDR1 is LGHNA and CDR2 is YNFKEQ. The CDR3 spans 17 residues. J gave up 0 bases and V 0 bases, and 1 base lay outside the gene matches. CDR3 DNA sequence: TGTGCCAGCAGCCAAGATGGACTAGCGGGGAGCACAGATACGCAGTATTTT. Its translation: CASSQDGLAGSTDTQYF.

V gene TRBV9 combines with J gene TRBJ2-6, with D perhaps matching TRBD1 (5 bases). CDR1 and CDR2 (germline): SGDLS, YYNGEE. The CDR3 loop spans 19 amino acids. Trimming stripped 0 bases from V and 1 base from J, with 17 bases between. The CDR3 protein is CASSVVGTGGSSGANVLTF. CDR3 DNA sequence: TGTGCCAGCAGCGTAGTCGGTACAGGTGGAAGTTCTGGGGCCAACGTCCTGACTTTC.

This chain links TRBV6-5 with TRBJ2-7; TRBD1 matches at 7 bases. The CDR3 contains 14 residues. With 0 bases clipped from V and 6 bases from J, the junction kept 5 bases outside the gene matches. Germline assignment: CDR1 MNHEY and CDR2 SVGAGI. This CDR3 is CASSYSISGGEQYF. CDR3 DNA sequence: TGTGCCAGCAGTTACTCGATTTCAGGGGGCGAGCAGTACTTC.

The chain recombines TRBV7-9 with TRBJ2-1; TRBD2 aligns across 10 bases. The CDR3 is made up of 19 amino acids. From germline, CDR1 is SEHNR and CDR2 FQNEAQ (reference sequence). After removal of 1 base from V and 5 bases from J, the junction contained 14 bases not matched to a gene. The CDR3 DNA is TGTGCCAGCAGCTTAGATAGGGTCCAAGCGGGAGGGCCGAACAATGAGCAGTTCTTC. Protein: CASSLDRVQAGGPNNEQFF.

This clone was seen more than once but under ten times. The chain carries TRBV6-6 and TRBJ2-7, with D perhaps TRBD1 (6 bases). This CDR3 comprises 12 residues. Germline V gene data show CDR1 as MNHNY and CDR2 as SVGAGI (reference sequence). V gave up 7 bases and J gave up 2 bases, with 9 bases separating them. The CDR3 coding sequence is TGTGCCAGCAAACAGGGCACCTACGAGCAGTACTTC. Translated, it gives CASKQGTYEQYF.

This chain joins TRBV6-5 and TRBJ2-1; 7 positions match TRBD2. The J segment lost 0 bases and the V segment lost 7 bases, leaving 6 bases of the junction unmatched. The CDR3 consists of 15 residues. The germline CDR1 and CDR2 sequences are MNHEY and SVGAGI. The CDR3 DNA reads TGTGCCAGCAAGACCGGGACTATCTCCTACAATGAGCAGTTCTTC. Translating it yields CASKTGTISYNEQFF.

The J gene is TRBJ1-2, the V gene TRBV19; D not resolved. Looked up from germline, CDR1 is LNHDA and CDR2 is SQIVND (reference sequence). The V gene lost 8 bases and the J gene lost 4 bases, with 14 bases spanning the gap. The CDR3 spans 13 residues. CDR3 in DNA: TGTGCCAGTTCTACCTCGGTATCCTATGGCTACACCTTC. As protein: CASSTSVSYGYTF.